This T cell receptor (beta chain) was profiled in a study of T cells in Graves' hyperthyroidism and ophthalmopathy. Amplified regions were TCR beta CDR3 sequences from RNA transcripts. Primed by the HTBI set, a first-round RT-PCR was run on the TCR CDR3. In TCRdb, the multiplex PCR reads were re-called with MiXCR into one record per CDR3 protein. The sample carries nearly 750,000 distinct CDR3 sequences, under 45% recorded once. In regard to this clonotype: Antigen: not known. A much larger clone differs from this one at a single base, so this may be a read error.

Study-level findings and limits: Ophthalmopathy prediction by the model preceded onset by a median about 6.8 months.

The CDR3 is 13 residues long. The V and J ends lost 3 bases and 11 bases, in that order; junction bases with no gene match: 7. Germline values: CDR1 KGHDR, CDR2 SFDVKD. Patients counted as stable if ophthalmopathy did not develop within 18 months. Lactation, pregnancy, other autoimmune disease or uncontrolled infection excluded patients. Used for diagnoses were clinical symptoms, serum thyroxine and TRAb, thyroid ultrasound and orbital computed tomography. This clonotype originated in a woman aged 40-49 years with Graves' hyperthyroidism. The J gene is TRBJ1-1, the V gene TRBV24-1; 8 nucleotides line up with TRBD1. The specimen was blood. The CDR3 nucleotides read TGTGCCACCAGTGATCCCGTGACAGGGGTGGCTTTCTTT. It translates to CATSDPVTGVAFF.